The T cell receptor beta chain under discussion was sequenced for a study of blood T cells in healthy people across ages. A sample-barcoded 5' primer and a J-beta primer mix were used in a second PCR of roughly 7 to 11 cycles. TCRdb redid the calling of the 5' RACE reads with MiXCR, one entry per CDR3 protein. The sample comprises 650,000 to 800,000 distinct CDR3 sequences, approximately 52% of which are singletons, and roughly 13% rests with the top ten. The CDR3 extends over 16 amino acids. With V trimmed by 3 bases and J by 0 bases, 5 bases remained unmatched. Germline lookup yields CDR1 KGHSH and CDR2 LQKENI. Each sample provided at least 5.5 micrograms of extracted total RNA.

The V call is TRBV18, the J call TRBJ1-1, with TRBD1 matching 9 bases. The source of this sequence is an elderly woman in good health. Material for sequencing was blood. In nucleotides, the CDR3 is TGTGCCAGCTCACCTGGGACAGGGCTAATGAACACTGAAGCTTTCTTT. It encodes CASSPGTGLMNTEAFF. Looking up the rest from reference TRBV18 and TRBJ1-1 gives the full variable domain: NAGVMQNPRHLVRRRGQEARLRCSPMKGHSHVYWYRQLPEEGLKFMVYLQKENIIDESGMPKERFSAEFPKEGPSILRIQQVVRGDSAAYFCASSPGTGLMNTEAFFGQGTRLTVV.